A selection of T cell receptor beta chains follows, all from one sample in a study of cytomegalovirus exposure and HLA in healthy donors. Sequenced by immunoSEQ multiplex PCR; TCRdb stores in-frame clones only, minus some. Of about 150,000 clones in the sample, 65% to 80% were seen once. Sequenced material: PBMCs. These receptors were obtained from a woman aged 40 to 50 in good health and CMV-seronegative. Each CDR3 is given with its conserved first and last residue. The D gene is left open where the match is weak. Some rows mark clone size as missing; the rest say once, few, many or name a class of expanded clone.

v_call	d_call	clone_size	j_call	cdr3_nt	cdr3_aa
TRBV19	TRBD1	NA	TRBJ1-1	TGTGCCAGTAAGGACCTTTTACAGGGGAGAAAGGCTGAAGCTTTCTTT	CASKDLLQGRKAEAFF
TRBV6-1	NA	NA	TRBJ2-3	TGTGCCAGCAGTGAAAGTGGACAGCTCACAGATACGCAGTATTTT	CASSESGQLTDTQYF
TRBV30	NA	few	TRBJ2-3	TGTGCCTGGAGTCCCCGGACTCCCGGCACAGATACGCAGTATTTT	CAWSPRTPGTDTQYF
TRBV6-5	TRBD1	NA	TRBJ2-1	TGTGCCAGCAGTTACTCGACAGGGGTGGCGTTCTTC	CASSYSTGVAFF
TRBV11-2	NA	NA	TRBJ1-5	TGTGCCAGCAGCTTAGGATCGGGCAGGGTGGGTCAGCCCCAGCATTTT	CASSLGSGRVGQPQHF
TRBV5-1	TRBD1	NA	TRBJ2-7	TGCGCCAGCAGCGCCGGACTGGACAGGGCCTACGAGCAGTACTTC	CASSAGLDRAYEQYF
TRBV2	NA	NA	TRBJ2-7	TGTGCCAGCAGTGAGGCAGGGCTTCAGGGCTTC	CASSEAGLQGF
TRBV5-6	TRBD1	NA	TRBJ1-1	TGTGCCAGCAGCTTGGTTGGGACAGGGCGAACTGAAGCTTTCTTT	CASSLVGTGRTEAFF
TRBV30	NA	NA	TRBJ1-1	TGTGCCTGGAGTGGGACAGCCCCTGGTAGCACTGAAGCTTTCTTT	CAWSGTAPGSTEAFF
TRBV10-3	NA	NA	TRBJ1-1	TGTGCCATCAGCCGACAGGAAATGAACACTGAAGCTTTCTTT	CAISRQEMNTEAFF
TRBV5-4	TRBD2	few	TRBJ2-7	TGTGCCAGCAGCCCGGGACTAGCGGGAGCCTACGAGCAGTACTTC	CASSPGLAGAYEQYF
TRBV30	NA	NA	TRBJ2-7	TGTGCCTGGAGCCCCGACTACCGGGGATCCTACGAGCAGTACTTC	CAWSPDYRGSYEQYF
TRBV5-1	TRBD1	NA	TRBJ1-2	TGCGCCAGCAGCTTGGATACACAGGGGGCGCGGGGCTACACCTTC	CASSLDTQGARGYTF
TRBV6-6	NA	NA	TRBJ1-2	TGTGCCAGCAGTTACAGGGCAGGAGGGAACCCTGGCTACACCTTC	CASSYRAGGNPGYTF
TRBV18	TRBD1	NA	TRBJ1-1	TGTGCCAGCTCTCCGGGACAGGGGAGTCGTGACACTGAAGCTTTCTTT	CASSPGQGSRDTEAFF
TRBV10-3	TRBD2	NA	TRBJ2-3	TGTGCCATCACTCCAGGACTAGCGGGAGATACGCAGTATTTT	CAITPGLAGDTQYF
TRBV6-5	TRBD2	NA	TRBJ2-5	TGTGCCAGCAGTTTTAGCGGGTTGTACCAAGAGACCCAGTACTTC	CASSFSGLYQETQYF
TRBV11-3	NA	NA	TRBJ2-3	TGTGCCAGCAGGGGGACTTGGGATACGCAGTATTTT	CASRGTWDTQYF
TRBV6-5	TRBD1	NA	TRBJ2-7	TGTGCCAGCAGTGCCAATTTCGACAGGGGCGAGCAGTACTTC	CASSANFDRGEQYF
TRBV5-4	TRBD1	NA	TRBJ2-3	TGTGCCAGCAGTCGCCCCGGGACAGGGGCAGATACGCAGTATTTT	CASSRPGTGADTQYF
TRBV11-3	TRBD1	NA	TRBJ1-1	TGTGCCAGCAGCCTAGAGCCGGGACAGGGAGACACTGAAGCTTTCTTT	CASSLEPGQGDTEAFF
TRBV10-2	TRBD1	once	TRBJ1-5	TGCGCCAGCCGGGACAGCGATCAGCCCCAGCATTTT	CASRDSDQPQHF
TRBV2	NA	NA	TRBJ2-3	TGTGCCAGGGGGGCAGACACAGATACGCAGTATTTT	CARGADTDTQYF
TRBV19	TRBD1	NA	TRBJ1-1	TGTGCCAGTAGTATAAGAGGGACAGAAGAAGCTTTCTTT	CASSIRGTEEAFF
TRBV6-4	NA	NA	TRBJ2-3	TGTGCCAGCAGCGGGCAGCAGGGCCTCACAGATACGCAGTATTTT	CASSGQQGLTDTQYF
TRBV4-1	TRBD2	NA	TRBJ2-1	TGCGCCAGCAGCCAACCTGGGAGGGGCAGAGGATTGGAGCAGTTCTTC	CASSQPGRGRGLEQFF
TRBV28	TRBD2	NA	TRBJ2-7	TGTGCCAGCAGTTCAAGCGGGGGCCCAACCTACGAGCAGTACTTC	CASSSSGGPTYEQYF
TRBV5-1	NA	NA	TRBJ2-1	TGCGCCAGCAGCACCCCCTCGGGAAATGAGCAGTTCTTC	CASSTPSGNEQFF
TRBV19	NA	NA	TRBJ1-1	TGTGCCAGTAGGCCAGGGGCCGTGGGTGAAGCTTTCTTT	CASRPGAVGEAFF
TRBV6-4	TRBD1	NA	TRBJ1-6	TGTGCCAGCAGTGACTCGACAGGGGGCAATTCACCCCTCCACTTT	CASSDSTGGNSPLHF
TRBV13	TRBD2	NA	TRBJ2-5	TGTGCCAGCAGCTTCCCAGCGGGAGTGAGTGGAGAGACCCAGTACTTC	CASSFPAGVSGETQYF
TRBV5-1	TRBD1	once	TRBJ1-1	TGCGCCAGCAGCTTGGGTTTGGGACAGGGGGCCGGTGAAGCTTTCTTT	CASSLGLGQGAGEAFF
TRBV19	NA	few	TRBJ1-2	TGTGCCAGTAGTCCGGCGGAGGAAGACTATGGCTACACCTTC	CASSPAEEDYGYTF
TRBV19	NA	NA	TRBJ1-1	TGTGCCAGTACCTTGGGTGGGTGGGGGGACAACACTGAAGCTTTCTTT	CASTLGGWGDNTEAFF
TRBV7-9	TRBD1	NA	TRBJ1-2	TGTGCCAGCAGCCAGGGACAGGGGAGCGGCTACACCTTC	CASSQGQGSGYTF
TRBV4-1	NA	NA	TRBJ1-3	TGCGCCAGCAGCCAAGAATGGGGCAGGGAAAACACCATATATTTT	CASSQEWGRENTIYF
TRBV7-2	TRBD2	NA	TRBJ2-1	TGTGCCAGCAGCTCGCCGGGACTAGCACTCTGGGAGCAGTTCTTC	CASSSPGLALWEQFF
TRBV5-1	TRBD1	once	TRBJ2-5	TGCGCCAGCAGCTTGGGACAGGGGGAAGAGACCCAGTACTTC	CASSLGQGEETQYF
TRBV6-1	TRBD1	NA	TRBJ2-7	TGTGCCAGCATTATTGGGGGACAGGGCGCCTACGAGCAGTACTTC	CASIIGGQGAYEQYF
TRBV27	NA	NA	TRBJ2-2	TGTGCCAGCAGACCCGCCGGGGGTCAGACCGGGGAGCTGTTTTTT	CASRPAGGQTGELFF
TRBV5-6	NA	NA	TRBJ2-1	TGTGCCAGCAGCCCCCGCCCCCAGGGTGGCTATGAGCAGTTCTTC	CASSPRPQGGYEQFF
TRBV5-1	NA	NA	TRBJ1-5	TGCGCCAGCAGCCCAGAGGGCCAGCAGCCCCAGCATTTT	CASSPEGQQPQHF
TRBV2	TRBD2	NA	TRBJ2-1	TGTGCCAGCAGTCCTTGGGGGGGGACTAGCTTCAATGAGCAGTTCTTC	CASSPWGGTSFNEQFF
TRBV4-1	TRBD1	once	TRBJ2-7	TGCGCCAGCAGCCTAGGACAGGGGTGGGCCGGGGAGCAGTACTTC	CASSLGQGWAGEQYF
TRBV28	NA	NA	TRBJ1-2	TGTGCCAGCAGTTCCGGACAACAGGACTATGGCTACACCTTC	CASSSGQQDYGYTF
TRBV12-5	NA	NA	TRBJ2-1	TGTGCTAGTGGCTCCTTTAGGGAGCATAATGAGCAGTTCTTC	CASGSFREHNEQFF